The 32 T cell receptor beta chains below all came from one sample that was sequenced in a study of control samples from healthy donors and cancer patients. The repertoire was sequenced with immunoSEQ multiplex PCR; TCRdb's copy has only in-frame clones and lacks some. This sample has 60,000 to 75,000 clones, with roughly 89% found just once. The specimen sequenced was PBMCs. The receptor source for this set is a man in his sixties with colorectal cancer.

This clone was seen a handful of times. This chain links TRBV27 with TRBJ2-5, with D perhaps being TRBD1 or TRBD2 (6 bases each). The germline V and J ends were trimmed by 6 bases and 5 bases, with 16 bases remaining between them. CDR3 length: 14 amino acids. Germline values: CDR1 MNHEY, CDR2 SMNVEV (reference sequence). The CDR3 spells CASRGASRGETQYF. The CDR3 bases are TGTGCCAGCAGGGGGGCTTCCCGGGGGGAGACCCAGTACTTC.

The J gene is TRBJ2-3, the V gene TRBV5-8, with D perhaps given as TRBD1 or TRBD2 (5 bases each). The CDR3 extends over 17 amino acids. Deletions cut 3 bases from V and 0 bases from J, with 17 bases between. Germline V gene sequence: CDR1 SGHTS, CDR2 YDEGEE. The CDR3 DNA follows: TGTGCCAGCAGCTGGGGGTTCGGGGAGACTAGCACAGATACGCAGTATTTT. It encodes CASSWGFGETSTDTQYF.

The chain employs TRBV2 and TRBJ1-5; a weak D match, TRBD1 (6 bases). Trimming removed 6 bases at V and 6 bases at J, with 12 bases between. Germline lookup yields CDR1 SNHLY and CDR2 FYNNEI. There are 13 residues in the CDR3. Here the CDR3 DNA reads TGTGCCAGCAGGGGCGGGGGCGGTCAGCCCCAGCATTTT. Protein sequence: CASRGGGGQPQHF.

This clone was seen a handful of times. The chain is built from TRBV7-9 and TRBJ2-1, with D hard to call. The germline V gene encodes CDR1 SEHNR and CDR2 FQNEAQ (reference sequence). V lost 0 bases, J lost 6 bases, and 9 bases lay in between. The CDR3 covers 14 residues. The CDR3 DNA sequence: TGTGCCAGCAGCTTAGCGGGAACTCTCAATGAGCAGTTCTTC. It is translated as CASSLAGTLNEQFF.

This clone was counted between two and nine times. The V and J genes are TRBV27 and TRBJ2-6; 8 nucleotides align to TRBD1. This CDR3 has 19 residues. CDR1 and CDR2 from the germline V gene are MNHEY and SMNVEV (reference sequence). Losses at the gene ends were 10 bases for V and 2 bases for J; bases not matched to a gene: 19. Written as DNA, the CDR3 is TGTGCCACCGGAAAGGTCAGGACAGGGTACTCTGCTGGGGCCAACGTCCTGACTTTC. Translating it yields CATGKVRTGYSAGANVLTF.

V is TRBV20-1 and J is TRBJ2-1; no clear D gene. Between the trimmed V and J ends, which lost 5 bases and 5 bases, there was a span of 7 bases. This CDR3 comprises 11 residues. Germline CDR1 reads DFQATT; CDR2 reads SNEGSKA (reference sequence). CDR3 nucleotides: TGCAGTGCTGATGACAACAATGAGCAGTTCTTC. Its translation: CSADDNNEQFF.

V gene TRBV5-6 combines with J gene TRBJ2-3, with a tentative D call TRBD2 (6 bases). Trimming removed 4 bases from V and 7 bases from J, with 13 bases in between. The CDR3 is made up of 13 amino acids. Germline V CDR1 and CDR2: SGHDT, YYEEEE. The CDR3 loop is CASSRDSANTQYF. The CDR3, as DNA: TGTGCCAGCAGCCGGGACTCCGCGAATACGCAGTATTTT.

This rearrangement joins TRBV10-3 to TRBJ1-2; 7 bases line up with TRBD1. Germline values: CDR1 ENHRY, CDR2 SYGVKD. The length of the CDR3 is 15 residues. Trimming cost V 0 bases and J 6 bases; bases outside gene matches: 7. CDR3 residues: CAISESQGERDGYTF. CDR3 coding DNA: TGTGCCATCAGTGAGTCGCAGGGGGAGAGGGATGGCTACACCTTC.

This clone has just one count. The rearrangement joins TRBV7-2 to TRBJ1-4; D is undetermined. The ends were cut back, 5 bases at V and 7 bases at J, with 11 bases in the middle. This CDR3 is built from 13 residues. CDR1 is SGHTA, CDR2 FQGNSA, per germline. Written as DNA, the CDR3 is TGTGCCAGCAGCGACGGGAGTCTTGAAAAACTGTTTTTT. It translates to CASSDGSLEKLFF.

This clone was found once. V usage is TRBV11-2 and J usage is TRBJ2-3; D unresolved. Trimming removed 11 bases from V and 9 bases from J, with 15 bases in between. Germline V gives CDR1 SGHAT, CDR2 FQNNGV. This CDR3 is 11 amino acids long. CDR3 bases: TGTGCCGGGTCGGAGTTTGAAACGCAGTATTTT. Its translation is CAGSEFETQYF.

The V call is TRBV6-2 or TRBV6-3, the J call TRBJ1-5, with D maybe TRBD1 (5 bases). Germline V gene lookup returns CDR1 MNHEY and CDR2 SVGEGT. Trimming removed 6 bases from V and 4 bases from J, with 16 bases in between. The CDR3 runs to 15 residues. CDR3 coding DNA: TGTGCCAGCAGCCCGGGACGGAGGACGAATCAGCCCCAGCATTTT. This translates into CASSPGRRTNQPQHF.

The V and J genes are TRBV5-8 and TRBJ2-7, with D uncertain. V dropped 0 bases and J dropped 5 bases, with 15 bases sitting between them. Germline V gene sequence: CDR1 SGHTS, CDR2 YDEGEE. The CDR3 contains 15 residues. CDR3 sequence: CASSLGGIPLDEQYF. In nucleotides, the CDR3 is TGTGCCAGCAGCTTGGGGGGAATCCCATTGGACGAGCAGTACTTC.

This sequence joins TRBV19 and TRBJ1-2, with 7 nucleotides matching TRBD1. The junction had 13 bases not matched to a gene; V was cut back by 7 bases and J by 8 bases. CDR3 length: 14 residues. The germline V gene has CDR1 LNHDA and CDR2 SQIVND (reference sequence). In DNA form, the CDR3 reads TGTGCCAGTACCCCAGGGGGGCCTTCGGGAGGCTACACCTTC. Residues: CASTPGGPSGGYTF.

The V gene is TRBV6-7, the J gene TRBJ1-1, with 7 bases matching TRBD1. TRBV6-7 counts as an open reading frame of uncertain function. The ends lost 0 bases at V and 4 bases at J; junction bases unmatched: 5. This CDR3 contains 15 residues. CDR3 nucleotides: TGTGCCAGCAGTTACTCCGGGACAGTCGGCACTGAAGCTTTCTTT. This translates into CASSYSGTVGTEAFF.

The DNA of the CDR3 is TGCGCCAGCAGCCCGGGGGACAGGCTTACCTACGAGCAGTACTTC. Its translation: CASSPGDRLTYEQYF. The V gene is TRBV5-1, the J gene TRBJ2-7, with 8 positions matching TRBD1. The CDR3 runs to 15 residues. CDR1 and CDR2 from the germline V gene are SGHRS and YFSETQ. V lost 4 bases, J lost 2 bases, and 8 bases stayed unmatched. The full variable domain, with the rest looked up from reference TRBV5-1 and TRBJ2-7, is KAGVTQTPRYLIKTRGQQVTLSCSPISGHRSVSWYQQTPGQGLQFLFEYFSETQRNKGNFPGRFSGRQFSNSRSEMNVSTLELGDSALYLCASSPGDRLTYEQYFGPGTRLTVT.

The chain recombines TRBV5-6 with TRBJ2-1, with D possibly being TRBD1 (5 bases). V lost 2 bases to trimming and J lost 5 bases, with 14 bases between them. The CDR3 consists of 15 residues. Germline loops: CDR1 SGHDT, CDR2 YYEEEE. CDR3 in amino acids: CASSFRWRQHNEQFF. CDR3 in DNA: TGTGCCAGCAGCTTCAGGTGGCGACAGCACAATGAGCAGTTCTTC.

The chain recombines TRBV2 with TRBJ2-5; tentatively, D is TRBD1 or TRBD2 (5 bases each). The CDR3 runs 12 residues. Deletions cut 6 bases from V and 5 bases from J, with 10 bases between. CDR1 and CDR2 (germline): SNHLY, FYNNEI. CDR3 residues: CASRGPGETQYF. The CDR3 DNA sequence: TGTGCCAGCAGGGGACCCGGCGAGACCCAGTACTTC.

The chain has TRBV3-1 (or the pseudogene TRBV3-2) and TRBJ1-6; 12 bases match TRBD1. V lost 7 bases to trimming and J lost 9 bases; unmatched junction nucleotides: 7. The length of the CDR3 is 15 residues. Looked up from germline, CDR1 is LGHDT and CDR2 is YNNKEL (reference sequence). CDR3 region: CASTPGQGAISPLHF. The CDR3 region has the DNA TGTGCCAGCACACCGGGACAGGGGGCGATTTCACCCCTCCACTTT.

This chain connects TRBV6-5 to TRBJ1-1; TRBD1 is a possible D gene (6 bases). V gave up 2 bases and J gave up 1 base, with 8 bases separating them. The CDR3 has 14 amino acids. Germline V lookup: CDR1 MNHEY, CDR2 SVGAGI. The CDR3 here is CASSYRTANTEAFF. The CDR3 nucleotides are TGTGCCAGCAGTTACCGGACAGCGAACACTGAAGCTTTCTTT.

The chain employs TRBV7-3 and TRBJ2-3; either TRBD1 or TRBD2 may supply D (5 bases each). V was shortened by 5 bases and J by 2 bases, with 14 bases between the two germline ends. The germline V gene has CDR1 SGHTA and CDR2 FQGTGA. The CDR3 loop spans 15 amino acids. CDR3 nucleotides: TGTGCCAGCAGCCTTACCGGGGCGATCACAGATACGCAGTATTTT. Protein: CASSLTGAITDTQYF. The full variable domain, with the rest looked up from reference TRBV7-3 and TRBJ2-3, is GAGVSQTPSNKVTEKGKYVELRCDPISGHTALYWYRQSLGQGPEFLIYFQGTGAADDSGLPNDRFFAVRPEGSVSTLKIQRTERGDSAVYLCASSLTGAITDTQYFGPGTRLTVL.

V gene TRBV6-2 or TRBV6-3 combines with J gene TRBJ2-3; TRBD1 aligns across 10 bases. The CDR3 sequence is 14 residues long. In germline, CDR1 is MNHEY, CDR2 SVGEGT. J lost 4 bases, V lost 4 bases, and 2 bases had no gene match. The CDR3 DNA reads as TGTGCCAGCAGTTGGACAGGGGGAGCAGATACGCAGTATTTT. Its protein product is CASSWTGGADTQYF.

The chain is built from TRBV18 and TRBJ1-1; no definite D call. Deletions cut 3 bases from V and 0 bases from J, with 11 bases between. This CDR3 region has 15 residues. Germline V gives CDR1 KGHSH, CDR2 LQKENI. The chain's CDR3 is CASSPRGGLNTEAFF. DNA for the CDR3: TGTGCCAGCTCACCCCGTGGCGGACTGAACACTGAAGCTTTCTTT.

The rearrangement uses TRBV30 and TRBJ1-3; D is undetermined. The length of the CDR3 is 15 residues. V was trimmed by 2 bases and J by 0 bases, leaving 11 bases between them. CDR1 GTSNPN and CDR2 SVGIG come from the germline V gene (reference sequence). The CDR3 is CAWSLGRSSGNTIYF. CDR3 coding DNA: TGTGCCTGGAGTCTTGGCAGGTCCTCTGGAAACACCATATATTTT.

The chain uses TRBV5-1 and TRBJ2-7; 8 bases are a match to TRBD1. CDR3 length: 14 amino acids. Germline CDR1 is SGHRS and CDR2 is YFSETQ. With V trimmed by 4 bases and J by 4 bases, 7 bases remained unmatched. This CDR3 is CASSPSQGAYEQYF. The CDR3 nucleotides are TGCGCCAGCAGCCCCAGCCAGGGGGCTTACGAGCAGTACTTC.

This chain joins TRBV5-5 and TRBJ1-2, with 10 bases fitting TRBD1. Trimming took 4 bases from V and 7 from J; bases not matched to a gene: 4. Germline V gene data show CDR1 as SGHKS and CDR2 as YYEKEE (reference sequence). The CDR3 is made up of 13 amino acids. DNA for the CDR3: TGTGCCAGCAGCGGGACAGGGGATTCTGGCTACACCTTC. This sequence encodes CASSGTGDSGYTF.

The V and J genes are TRBV5-1 and TRBJ2-5; maybe TRBD1 (7 bases). CDR1 and CDR2 from the germline V gene are SGHRS and YFSETQ. Trimming shortened V by 2 bases and J by 5 bases, and 16 bases separated the two germline ends. The CDR3 has 15 residues. CDR3 coding DNA: TGCGCCAGCAGCTTAAGCGGCAGGGGGGTTGAGACCCAGTACTTC. Protein product: CASSLSGRGVETQYF.

This clone showed up just once. This chain uses TRBV18 with TRBJ1-4, with TRBD1 matching 8 bases. With V trimmed by 1 base and J by 7 bases, 5 bases remained unmatched. The CDR3 is made up of 15 amino acids. CDR1 and CDR2 from the germline V gene are KGHSH and LQKENI. The CDR3 is CASSPQRQGSEKLFF. The CDR3 DNA reads as TGTGCCAGCTCACCACAGAGACAGGGGTCTGAAAAACTGTTTTTT.

This chain links TRBV7-9 with TRBJ2-2; D perhaps matches TRBD1 (6 bases). From germline, CDR1 is SEHNR and CDR2 FQNEAQ (reference sequence). The CDR3 has 16 amino acids. V lost 5 bases and J 1 base, leaving 14 bases between the germline ends. DNA for the CDR3: TGTGCCAGCAGCGCTTGGGACACCCTGAACACCGGGGAGCTGTTTTTT. This sequence encodes CASSAWDTLNTGELFF.

The chain has TRBV2 and TRBJ2-3, with 10 bases matching TRBD2. The ends lost 3 bases at V and 0 bases at J; junction bases unmatched: 9. The CDR3 length is 18 residues. Germline assignment: CDR1 SNHLY and CDR2 FYNNEI. The CDR3 reads CASSDGSGGPSSTDTQYF. CDR3 bases: TGTGCCAGCAGTGACGGTAGCGGGGGGCCCTCTAGCACAGATACGCAGTATTTT.

This clone was picked up one time. V gene TRBV2 combines with J gene TRBJ2-7, with 7 bases lining up with TRBD1. V gave up 6 bases and J gave up 2 bases; unmatched junction bases: 13. Looked up from germline, CDR1 is SNHLY and CDR2 is FYNNEI. CDR3 length: 16 residues. The chain's CDR3 is CASRLTGDSFTYEQYF. The DNA of the CDR3 is TGTGCCAGCAGACTTACAGGGGATTCCTTTACCTACGAGCAGTACTTC.

The chain combines TRBV11-2 with TRBJ1-3, with unresolved D. The length of the CDR3 is 13 residues. Deletions cut 3 bases from V and 0 bases from J, with 3 bases between. Germline V gives CDR1 SGHAT, CDR2 FQNNGV. The CDR3 bases are TGTGCCAGCAGCTTGGCCTCTGGAAACACCATATATTTT. It is translated as CASSLASGNTIYF.

The rearrangement joins TRBV30 to TRBJ1-2; D uncertain. Trimming shortened V by 2 bases and J by 3 bases, and 7 bases separated the two germline ends. This CDR3 contains 12 residues. CDR1 and CDR2 (germline): GTSNPN, SVGIG (reference sequence). The CDR3 spells CAWSRADYGYTF. In nucleotides, the CDR3 is TGTGCCTGGAGTCGGGCGGACTATGGCTACACCTTC. Together with reference TRBV30 and TRBJ1-2, the CDR3 gives the full variable domain: SQTIHQWPATLVQPVGSPLSLECTVEGTSNPNLYWYRQAAGRGLQLLFYSVGIGQISSEVPQNLSASRPQDRQFILSSKKLLLSDSGFYLCAWSRADYGYTFGSGTRLTVV.